This T cell receptor beta chain is from a study of T-cell memory formation after mild COVID-19. Across the whole study: Among the donors, TCR clusters were largely specific to each donor. Study results and limitations: Whether second-wave clones peaking at day 37 were SARS-CoV-2 specific went unconfirmed.

A few counts support this clonotype. Its antigen is still unknown. TCRdb reprocessed the 5' RACE reads with MiXCR, giving one entry per CDR3 protein. The sample consists of around 300,000 distinct CDR3 sequences, more than 15% of them appearing once. Trimming stripped 5 bases from V and 10 bases from J, with 11 bases between. CDR3 size: 11 residues. The germline V gene has CDR1 DFQATT and CDR2 SNEGSKA (reference sequence). The receptor's source is a man aged 18 to 29 who had mild COVID-19 (a few samples of this study predate the infection). Cell type and time point are not known. The chain carries TRBV20-1 and TRBJ1-4; D call uncertain. The material sequenced was PBMCs or a T cell subset sorted from them (not recorded which). The CDR3 here is CSAPWGVKLFF. DNA for the CDR3: TGCAGTGCTCCTTGGGGAGTAAAACTGTTTTTT.